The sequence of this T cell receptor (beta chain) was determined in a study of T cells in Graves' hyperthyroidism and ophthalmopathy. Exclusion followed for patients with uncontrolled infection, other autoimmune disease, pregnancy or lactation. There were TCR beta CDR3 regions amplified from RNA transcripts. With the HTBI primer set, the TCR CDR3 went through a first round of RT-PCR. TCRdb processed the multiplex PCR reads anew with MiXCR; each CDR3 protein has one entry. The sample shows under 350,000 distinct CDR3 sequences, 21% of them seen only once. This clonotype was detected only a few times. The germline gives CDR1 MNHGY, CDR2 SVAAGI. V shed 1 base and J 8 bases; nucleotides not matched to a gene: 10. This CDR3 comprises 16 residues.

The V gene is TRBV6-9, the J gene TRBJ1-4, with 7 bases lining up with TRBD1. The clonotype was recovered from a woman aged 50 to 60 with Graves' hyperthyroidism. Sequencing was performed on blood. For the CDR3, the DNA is TGTGCCAGCAGTTATTATGACAGGGTAAATAGGGAAAAACTGTTTTTT. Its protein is CASSYYDRVNREKLFF.